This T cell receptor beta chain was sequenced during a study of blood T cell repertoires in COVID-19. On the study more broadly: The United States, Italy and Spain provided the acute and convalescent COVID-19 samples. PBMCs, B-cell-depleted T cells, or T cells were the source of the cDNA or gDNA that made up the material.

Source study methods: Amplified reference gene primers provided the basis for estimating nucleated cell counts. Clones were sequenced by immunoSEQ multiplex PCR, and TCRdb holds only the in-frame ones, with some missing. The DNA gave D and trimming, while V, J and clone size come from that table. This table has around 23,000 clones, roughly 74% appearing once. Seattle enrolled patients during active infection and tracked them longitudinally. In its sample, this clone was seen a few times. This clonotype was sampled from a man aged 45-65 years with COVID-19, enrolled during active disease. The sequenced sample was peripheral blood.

This CDR3 is CASKPPRGPYNEQFF. The DNA for the CDR3 is TGTGCCAGCAAGCCCCCCCGGGGTCCCTACAATGAGCAGTTCTTC. The chain recombines TRBV27 with TRBJ2-1; possibly TRBD2 for D (5 bases). The V and J ends lost 7 bases and 2 bases respectively, with 15 bases between them. The CDR3 has 15 amino acids. Per germline, CDR1 MNHEY and CDR2 SMNVEV (reference sequence).